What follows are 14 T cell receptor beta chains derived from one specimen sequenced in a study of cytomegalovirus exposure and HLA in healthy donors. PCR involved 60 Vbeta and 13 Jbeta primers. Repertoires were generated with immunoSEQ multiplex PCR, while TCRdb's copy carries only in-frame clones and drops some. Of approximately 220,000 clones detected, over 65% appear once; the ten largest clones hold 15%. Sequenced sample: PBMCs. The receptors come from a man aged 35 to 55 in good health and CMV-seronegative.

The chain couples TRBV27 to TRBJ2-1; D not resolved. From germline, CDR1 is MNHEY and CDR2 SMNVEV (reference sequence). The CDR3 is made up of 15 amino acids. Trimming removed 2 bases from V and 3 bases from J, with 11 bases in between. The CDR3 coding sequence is TGTGCCAGCAGTTTAGAAGCGAAGATCTACAATGAGCAGTTCTTC. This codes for CASSLEAKIYNEQFF.

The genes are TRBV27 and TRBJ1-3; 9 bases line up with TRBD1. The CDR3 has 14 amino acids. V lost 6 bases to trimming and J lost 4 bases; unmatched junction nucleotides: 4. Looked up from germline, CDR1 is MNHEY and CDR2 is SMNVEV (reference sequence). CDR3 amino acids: CASRRTGAGNTIYF. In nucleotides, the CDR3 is TGTGCCAGCAGGAGGACAGGGGCCGGAAACACCATATATTTT.

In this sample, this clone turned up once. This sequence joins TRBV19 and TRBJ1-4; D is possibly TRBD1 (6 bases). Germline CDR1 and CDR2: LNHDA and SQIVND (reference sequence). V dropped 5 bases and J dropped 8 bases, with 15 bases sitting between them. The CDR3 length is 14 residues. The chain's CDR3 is CASSAQWDMEKLFF. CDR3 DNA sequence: TGTGCCAGTAGTGCGCAATGGGACATGGAAAAACTGTTTTTT.

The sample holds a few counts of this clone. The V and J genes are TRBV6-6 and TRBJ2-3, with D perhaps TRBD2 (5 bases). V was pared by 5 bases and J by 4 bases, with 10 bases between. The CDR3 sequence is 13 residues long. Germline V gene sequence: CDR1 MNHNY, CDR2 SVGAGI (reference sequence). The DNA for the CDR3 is TGTGCCAGCAGTAGGACTGTCGCAGATACGCAGTATTTT. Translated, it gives CASSRTVADTQYF.

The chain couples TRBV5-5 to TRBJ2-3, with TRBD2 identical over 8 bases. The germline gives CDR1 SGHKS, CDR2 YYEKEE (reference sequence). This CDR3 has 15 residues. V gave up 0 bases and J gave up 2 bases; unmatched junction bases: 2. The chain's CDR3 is CASSLVSGTTDTQYF. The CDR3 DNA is TGTGCCAGCAGCTTGGTTAGCGGGACCACAGATACGCAGTATTTT.

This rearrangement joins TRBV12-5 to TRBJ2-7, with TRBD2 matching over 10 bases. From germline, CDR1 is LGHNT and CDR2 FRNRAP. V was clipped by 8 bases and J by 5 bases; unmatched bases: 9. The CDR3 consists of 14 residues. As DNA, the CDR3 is TGTGCTAGTAGCCAGGGGCTAGCGGGAGACGAGCAGTACTTC. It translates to CASSQGLAGDEQYF. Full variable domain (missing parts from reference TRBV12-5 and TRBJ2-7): DARVTQTPRHKVTEMGQEVTMRCQPILGHNTVFWYRQTMMQGLELLAYFRNRAPLDDSGMPKDRFSAEMPDATLATLKIQPSEPRDSAVYFCASSQGLAGDEQYFGPGTRLTVT.

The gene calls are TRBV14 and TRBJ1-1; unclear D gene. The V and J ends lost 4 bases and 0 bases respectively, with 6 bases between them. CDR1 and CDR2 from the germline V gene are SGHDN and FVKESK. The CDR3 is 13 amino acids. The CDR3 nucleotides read TGTGCCAGCAGCCCACAGATGAACACTGAAGCTTTCTTT. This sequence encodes CASSPQMNTEAFF.

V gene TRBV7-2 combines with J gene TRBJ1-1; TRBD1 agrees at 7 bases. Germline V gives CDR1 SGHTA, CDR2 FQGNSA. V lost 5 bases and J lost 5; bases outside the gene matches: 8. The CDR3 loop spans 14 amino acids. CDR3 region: CASSTTRDRTEAFF. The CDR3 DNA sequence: TGTGCCAGCAGCACTACCCGGGACAGAACTGAAGCTTTCTTT.

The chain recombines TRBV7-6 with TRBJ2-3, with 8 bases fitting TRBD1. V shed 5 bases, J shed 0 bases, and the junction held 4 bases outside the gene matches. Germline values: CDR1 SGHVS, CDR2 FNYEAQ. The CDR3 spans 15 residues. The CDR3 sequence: CASSPRGQSTDTQYF. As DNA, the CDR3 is TGTGCCAGCAGCCCCAGGGGGCAGAGCACAGATACGCAGTATTTT.

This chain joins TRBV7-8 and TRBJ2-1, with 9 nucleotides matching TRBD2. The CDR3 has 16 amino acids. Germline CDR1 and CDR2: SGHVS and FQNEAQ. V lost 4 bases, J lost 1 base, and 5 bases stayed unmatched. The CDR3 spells CASSSRLAVSYNEQFF. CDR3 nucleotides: TGTGCCAGCAGCTCAAGACTAGCGGTATCCTACAATGAGCAGTTCTTC.

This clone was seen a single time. CDR3 protein: CASSLATGTEAFF. The CDR3 region has the DNA TGTGCCAGCAGCTTAGCGACGGGGACTGAAGCTTTCTTT. The chain is built from TRBV7-6 and TRBJ1-1; D gene ambiguous. Germline CDR1 and CDR2: SGHVS and FNYEAQ. V gave up 0 bases and J gave up 5 bases, with 7 bases separating them. This CDR3 has 13 residues.

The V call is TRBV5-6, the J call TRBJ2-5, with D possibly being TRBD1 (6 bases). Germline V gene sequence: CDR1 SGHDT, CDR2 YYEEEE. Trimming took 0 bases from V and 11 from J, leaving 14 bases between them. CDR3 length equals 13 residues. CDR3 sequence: CASSLGQGREQYF. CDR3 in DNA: TGTGCCAGCAGCTTGGGGCAGGGGAGAGAGCAGTACTTC.

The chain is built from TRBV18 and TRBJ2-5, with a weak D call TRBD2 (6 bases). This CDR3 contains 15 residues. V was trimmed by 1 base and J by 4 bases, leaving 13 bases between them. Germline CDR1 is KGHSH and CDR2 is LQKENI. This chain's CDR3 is CASSPLSGTRETQYF. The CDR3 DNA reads TGTGCCAGCTCACCACTTTCCGGGACTCGAGAGACCCAGTACTTC.

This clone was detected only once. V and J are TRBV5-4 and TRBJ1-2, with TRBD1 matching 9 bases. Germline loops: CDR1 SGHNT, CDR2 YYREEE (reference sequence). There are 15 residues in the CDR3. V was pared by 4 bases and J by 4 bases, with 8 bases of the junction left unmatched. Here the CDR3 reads CASSPGQGLSYGYTF. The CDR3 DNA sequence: TGTGCCAGCAGCCCGGGACAGGGCCTCAGCTATGGCTACACCTTC.